The 13 T cell receptor beta chains presented below share a single source sample, sequenced in a study of blood T cell repertoires in COVID-19. TCRdb keeps only in-frame clones here, not all; method: immunoSEQ multiplex PCR. The data contain roughly 200,000 clones, approximately 79% of them singletons. Sequencing input: PBMCs or T cells enriched from blood (not recorded which). Receptors originate from a woman in her sixties or seventies with acute COVID-19.

The V and J genes are TRBV5-1 and TRBJ1-2, with D unclear. Germline assignment: CDR1 SGHRS and CDR2 YFSETQ. The V and J ends lost 4 bases and 6 bases respectively, with 10 bases between them. The CDR3 runs 12 residues. The DNA for the CDR3 is TGCGCCAGCAGCCGGACCGGGGATGGCTACACCTTC. This sequence encodes CASSRTGDGYTF.

The chain combines TRBV5-1 with TRBJ2-1, with a tentative D call TRBD2 (5 bases). This CDR3 is built from 16 residues. V was cut by 0 bases and J by 7 bases, with 17 bases left in between. Per germline, CDR1 SGHRS and CDR2 YFSETQ. This CDR3 reads CASSLGSDLNSNEQFF. Written as DNA, the CDR3 is TGCGCCAGCAGCTTGGGTAGCGATTTAAACTCGAATGAGCAGTTCTTC.

The CDR3 DNA is TGTGCCAGCAGCGGAGACCCGGGACAGGGGGCTAACGAGCAGTACTTC. The encoded protein is CASSGDPGQGANEQYF. The chain recombines TRBV11-3 with TRBJ2-7; TRBD1 matches at 12 bases. CDR1 and CDR2 (germline): SGHNT, YENEEA. There are 16 residues in the CDR3. The junction had 10 bases not matched to a gene; V was cut back by 5 bases and J by 5 bases.

Only a few counts were recorded for this clone. The J gene is TRBJ2-7, the V gene TRBV29-1, with 7 bases matching TRBD1. The V segment lost 7 bases and the J segment 1 base; nucleotides outside the gene matches: 7. CDR3 length equals 13 residues. CDR1 and CDR2 (germline): SQVTM, ANQGSEA. The CDR3 reads CSGRGLGSYEQYF. DNA for the CDR3: TGCAGCGGAAGGGGGCTAGGATCCTACGAGCAGTACTTC.

The chain has TRBV7-9 and TRBJ2-5, with TRBD1 matching over 8 bases. CDR1 and CDR2 (germline): SEHNR, FQNEAQ (reference sequence). Trimming took 4 bases from V and 0 from J; bases not matched to a gene: 1. This CDR3 region has 14 residues. The CDR3 loop is CASSSGGYQETQYF. The CDR3 coding sequence is TGTGCCAGCAGCTCAGGGGGCTACCAAGAGACCCAGTACTTC.

The rearrangement uses TRBV6-5 and TRBJ2-3; 7 positions agree with TRBD2. The CDR3 is 15 residues long. The V segment lost 8 bases and the J segment 0 bases; nucleotides outside the gene matches: 8. The germline V gene encodes CDR1 MNHEY and CDR2 SVGAGI. CDR3 in amino acids: CASQGLAASTDTQYF. CDR3 in DNA: TGTGCCAGCCAGGGCCTAGCGGCTAGCACAGATACGCAGTATTTT.

The V and J genes are TRBV2 and TRBJ1-6; 7 bases agree with TRBD1. Germline assignment: CDR1 SNHLY and CDR2 FYNNEI. With 7 bases clipped from V and 5 bases from J, the junction kept 8 bases outside the gene matches. CDR3 length: 15 residues. CDR3 loop: CASNYRGEDNSPLHF. The CDR3 coding sequence is TGTGCCAGCAACTACAGGGGTGAGGATAATTCACCCCTCCACTTT.

The genes are TRBV15 and TRBJ2-2, with TRBD1 as a possible D gene (5 bases). Trimming removed 2 bases from V and 2 bases from J, with 15 bases in between. Germline CDR1 is LNHNV and CDR2 is YYDKDF (reference sequence). The CDR3 is made up of 17 amino acids. The CDR3 here is CATSRIGALTNTGELFF. The CDR3, as DNA: TGTGCCACCAGCAGAATTGGGGCTCTTACTAACACCGGGGAGCTGTTTTTT.

The J gene is TRBJ2-7, the V gene TRBV3-1 (or the pseudogene TRBV3-2), with 8 bases lining up with TRBD2. The V segment lost 11 bases and the J segment 4 bases; nucleotides outside the gene matches: 10. Germline V gene data show CDR1 as LGHDT and CDR2 as YNNKEL (reference sequence). This CDR3 is built from 13 residues. In DNA form, the CDR3 reads TGTGCCGGACGGGGGGGCCGGGGGTACGAGCAGTACGTC. Amino acid sequence: CAGRGGRGYEQYV.

The rearrangement links TRBV5-6 to TRBJ1-5, with D perhaps TRBD1 (5 bases). This CDR3 comprises 12 residues. Germline V CDR1 and CDR2: SGHDT, YYEEEE. V lost 3 bases and J 7 bases, leaving 8 bases between the germline ends. The CDR3 region is CASSSGMQPQHF. In DNA form, the CDR3 reads TGTGCCAGCAGCTCAGGGATGCAGCCCCAGCATTTT.

The J gene is TRBJ1-3, the V gene TRBV28; 10 bases are shared with TRBD1. With V trimmed by 7 bases and J by 4 bases, 10 bases remained unmatched. The CDR3 is 16 amino acids. The V gene's germline CDR1 is MDHEN and CDR2 SYDVKM. The CDR3 reads CASIGQGEFSGNTIYF. The CDR3 DNA reads as TGTGCCAGCATCGGACAGGGGGAATTCTCAGGAAACACCATATATTTT.

The CDR3 loop is CASSRGGVSNSPLHF. Written as DNA, the CDR3 is TGTGCCAGTAGTCGGGGAGGGGTGTCTAATTCACCCCTCCACTTT. This sequence joins TRBV19 and TRBJ1-6; a possible D gene is TRBD1 (5 bases). In germline, CDR1 is LNHDA, CDR2 SQIVND (reference sequence). Trimming took off 5 bases at V and 6 bases at J, with 14 bases between the two ends. CDR3 length: 15 amino acids.

This rearrangement joins TRBV28 to TRBJ1-5; D call uncertain. Germline CDR1 reads MDHEN; CDR2 reads SYDVKM. The V end was cut by 3 bases, the J end by 5 bases, with 11 bases between. The CDR3 loop spans 14 amino acids. The CDR3 loop reads CASSFPSGYQPQHF. The CDR3 nucleotides are TGTGCCAGCAGTTTCCCTAGTGGCTATCAGCCCCAGCATTTT. Variable domain in full (rest from reference TRBV28 and TRBJ1-5): DVKVTQSSRYLVKRTGEKVFLECVQDMDHENMFWYRQDPGLGLRLIYFSYDVKMKEKGDIPEGYSVSREKKERFSLILESASTNQTSMYLCASSFPSGYQPQHFGDGTRLSIL.